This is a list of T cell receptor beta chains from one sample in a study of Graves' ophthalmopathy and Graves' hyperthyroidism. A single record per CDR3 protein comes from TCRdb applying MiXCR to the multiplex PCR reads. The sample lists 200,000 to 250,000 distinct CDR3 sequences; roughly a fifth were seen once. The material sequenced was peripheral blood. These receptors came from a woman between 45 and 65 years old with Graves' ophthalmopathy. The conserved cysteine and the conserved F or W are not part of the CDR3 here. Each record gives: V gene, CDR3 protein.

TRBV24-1,ATSGGLETQY
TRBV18,ASSPLKGQTLYGYT
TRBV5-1,ASILGGEQY
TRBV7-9,ASSLDTVSPLH
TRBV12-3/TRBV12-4,ASSPIFGTSGSYEQY
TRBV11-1,ASSLLMGTGEQY
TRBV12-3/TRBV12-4,ASSHSGVQETQY
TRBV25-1,ASSPGSYYNEQF
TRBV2,ARQGTSSANTGETQY
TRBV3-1,ASSSLSYLGTGEQY
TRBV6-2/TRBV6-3,ASSRTGAQPQH
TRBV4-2,ASSRVDRDAGELF
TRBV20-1,SARPRGGNRNQPQH
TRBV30,AWSLRTGGTGNLHTLH
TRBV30,AWSKKQGTEAF
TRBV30,ASWDYQETQY
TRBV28,ASRQQGSLNQPQH
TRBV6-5,ASSYSSGGFRELF
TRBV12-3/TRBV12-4,ASSLRFGRARETQY
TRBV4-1,ASSPHMAGVSYEQY
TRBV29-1,SVAGLNTEAF
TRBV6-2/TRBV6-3,ASSYSREGPTETQY
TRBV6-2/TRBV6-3,ASSLGRAEQY
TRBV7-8,ASSLSGTGKPGNTIY
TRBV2,ASKWGDSSSYEQY
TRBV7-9,ASSLLGSSQETQY
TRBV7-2,ASSWLYEQY
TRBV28,ASSTRTRSSYEQY
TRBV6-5,TSSGTGFSNQPQH
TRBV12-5,ASGLVPPGELF
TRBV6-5,ASSYITSPNTEAF
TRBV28,ASRVTSGYGYT
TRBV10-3,AISLTGTEAF
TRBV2,AGSGLALNTGELF
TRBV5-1,ASSNSGYTTGELF
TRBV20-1,SARDPWAGGPETQY
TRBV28,ASRYTTFNTNYGYT
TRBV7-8,ASSATSGWLETQY
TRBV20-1,SARGTGKGNTEAF
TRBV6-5,ASSYSLTVSYEQY
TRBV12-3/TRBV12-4,ASSPTGENSPLH
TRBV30,AWSVKEGAGYT
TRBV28,ASSFEGGRNIQY
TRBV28,ASRSVTGGYT
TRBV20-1,SARESGRYQETQY